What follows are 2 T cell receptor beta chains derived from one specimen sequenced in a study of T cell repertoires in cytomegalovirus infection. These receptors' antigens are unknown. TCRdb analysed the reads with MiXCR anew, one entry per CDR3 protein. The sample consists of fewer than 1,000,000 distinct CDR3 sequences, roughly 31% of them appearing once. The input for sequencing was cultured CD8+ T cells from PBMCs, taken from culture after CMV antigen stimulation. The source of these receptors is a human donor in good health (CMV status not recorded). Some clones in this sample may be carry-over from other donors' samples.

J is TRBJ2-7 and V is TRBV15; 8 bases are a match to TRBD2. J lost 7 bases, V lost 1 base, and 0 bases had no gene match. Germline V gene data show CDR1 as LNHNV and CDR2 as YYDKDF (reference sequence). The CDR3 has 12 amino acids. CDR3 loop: CATSRGGGEQYF. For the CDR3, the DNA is TGTGCCACCAGCAGAGGCGGGGGGGAGCAGTACTTC.

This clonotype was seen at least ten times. This CDR3 is CASSYPARQGSYNEQFF. Here the CDR3 DNA reads TGTGCCAGCAGTTATCCCGCTCGACAGGGGTCCTACAATGAGCAGTTCTTC. The chain links TRBV6-5 to TRBJ2-1; 8 nucleotides line up with TRBD1. The CDR3 has 17 residues. The V gene's germline CDR1 is MNHEY and CDR2 SVGAGI. J was trimmed by 1 base and V by 3 bases; bases with no gene match: 8.